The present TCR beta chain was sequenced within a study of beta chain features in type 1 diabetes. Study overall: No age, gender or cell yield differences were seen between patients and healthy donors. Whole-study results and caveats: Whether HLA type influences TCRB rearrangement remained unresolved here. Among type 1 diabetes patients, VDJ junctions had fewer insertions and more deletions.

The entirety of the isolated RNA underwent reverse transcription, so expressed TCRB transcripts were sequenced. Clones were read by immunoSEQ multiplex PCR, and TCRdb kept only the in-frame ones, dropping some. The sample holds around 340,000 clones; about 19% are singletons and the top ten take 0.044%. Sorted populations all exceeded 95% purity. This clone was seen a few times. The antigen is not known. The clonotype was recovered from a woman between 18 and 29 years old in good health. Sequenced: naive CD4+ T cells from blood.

The CDR3 protein is CASNLWGGLDEQYF. The CDR3 DNA is TGTGCCAGCAACCTATGGGGGGGCCTCGACGAGCAGTACTTC. This rearrangement joins TRBV9 to TRBJ2-7; D might be TRBD2 (7 bases). The CDR3 is 14 residues long. Deletions cut 6 bases from V and 5 bases from J, with 18 bases between. CDR1 and CDR2 (germline): SGDLS, YYNGEE.